This T cell receptor beta chain was documented in a study of cytotoxic CD8 clonotypes in ibrutinib-treated CLL. In the study overall: Responses: approximately 25 partial, 2 complete; after median approximately 70 months, about 15 stayed remitted, around 12 progressed. Study conclusions and caveats: Contraction or stability on treatment was seen for public clonotypes, which were uncommon. Sampling time points were not equivalent between sustained-remission and progressing patients.

Depth targeted 1 in 200,000 to 1 in 1 million T cells, averaging 10x coverage per clonotype. The protocol was immunoSEQ multiplex PCR, while the TCRdb copy is restricted to in-frame clones and leaves out a portion. There are over 130,000 clones in the sample; 65% to 85% occur only once, and around 7.6% lies in the top ten. Germline V gene sequence: CDR1 SGHTS, CDR2 YDEGEE. This CDR3 region has 14 residues. V was clipped by 0 bases and J by 0 bases, with 7 bases between them. A remark on this clone: Antigen: not known.

The chain is built from TRBV5-8 and TRBJ2-7, with no clear D. The clonotype was recovered from a human donor with chronic lymphocytic leukemia. The material was PBMCs, obtained after 36 months of ibrutinib treatment. Here the CDR3 DNA reads TGTGCCAGCAGCTTGGCCCCCAACTCCTACGAGCAGTACTTC. Translation: CASSLAPNSYEQYF.